The sequence of this T cell receptor beta chain was determined in a study of blood T cell repertoires in COVID-19. Study at large: The United States, Italy and Spain supplied acute and convalescent COVID-19 samples.

TCRdb keeps only in-frame clones here, not all; method: immunoSEQ multiplex PCR. The profile shows 40,000 to 60,000 clones, around 84% of them singletons. Per the germline V gene, CDR1 is SQVTM and CDR2 is ANQGSEA. V lost 8 bases to trimming and J lost 5 bases, with 12 bases between them. CDR3 length: 11 amino acids. The TCR originated in a woman older than 75 with COVID-19, enrolled during active disease. The chain is built from TRBV29-1 and TRBJ2-5; maybe TRBD2 (5 bases). Sequenced: peripheral blood. CDR3 sequence: CSLRPGETQYF. The DNA of the CDR3 is TGCAGCCTGAGACCGGGGGAGACCCAGTACTTC.